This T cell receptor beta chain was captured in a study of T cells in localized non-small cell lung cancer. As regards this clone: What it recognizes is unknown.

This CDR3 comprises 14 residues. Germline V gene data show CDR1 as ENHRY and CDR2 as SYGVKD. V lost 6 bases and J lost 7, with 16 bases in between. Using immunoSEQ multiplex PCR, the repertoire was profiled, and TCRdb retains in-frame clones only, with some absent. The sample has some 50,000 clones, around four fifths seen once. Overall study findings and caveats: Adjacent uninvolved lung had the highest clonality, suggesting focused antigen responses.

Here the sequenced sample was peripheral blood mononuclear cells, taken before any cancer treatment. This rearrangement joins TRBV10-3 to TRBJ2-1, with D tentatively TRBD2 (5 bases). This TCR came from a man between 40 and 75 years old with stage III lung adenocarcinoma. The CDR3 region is CAISPDGVGNEQFF. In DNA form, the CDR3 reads TGTGCCATCAGCCCAGACGGGGTGGGAAATGAGCAGTTCTTC.